This TCR beta chain was sequenced in a study of blood T cell repertoires in COVID-19. Study-level background: Acute-phase and convalescent COVID-19 samples originated in the United States, Italy and Spain. Sources were T cells, B-cell-depleted T cells, or PBMCs; the material itself was cDNA or gDNA.

In the source study's methods: Scientists estimated how many nucleated cells there were by amplifying reference gene primers. Clones were sequenced by immunoSEQ multiplex PCR, and TCRdb holds only the in-frame ones, with some missing. Clone size and V and J calls were adopted from that table, with D and trimming inferred from the DNA. The sample carries about 190,000 clones, 60% to 80% recorded once. The ends lost 3 bases at V and 5 bases at J; junction bases unmatched: 7. Germline loops: CDR1 SGDLS, CDR2 YYNGEE. This CDR3 is 15 amino acids long. The sample taken for sequencing was peripheral blood. The rearrangement links TRBV9 to TRBJ1-4; 7 bases line up with TRBD1. The sequence derives from a man aged 55 to 70 with active or convalescent COVID-19. CDR3 DNA: TGTGCCAGCAGCGCCAGGGGGTACCTGAATGAAAAACTGTTTTTT. Translated: CASSARGYLNEKLFF.